The T cell receptor beta chain described here comes from a study of blood T cells in healthy people across ages. Whole-study results and caveats: In older individuals, TCR beta diversity per million T cells was lower, falling roughly linearly with age.

Sample-barcoded 5' priming and a J-beta primer mix drove a second PCR of about 6 to 12 cycles. Using its own MiXCR run on the 5' RACE reads, TCRdb lists one record per CDR3 protein. The sample contains approximately 960,000 distinct CDR3 sequences, roughly 29% of which appear only once. As for this clonotype: The antigen is undetermined.

The trim removed 4 bases at V and 4 bases at J, leaving 6 bases unmatched. CDR1 and CDR2 (germline): SGHDN, FVKESK. CDR3 length: 15 amino acids. This same sample was also part of a study on T cells of mothers and their children. In that study: The donor cohort consisted of three healthy Caucasian mothers and their six children. The analysis detected no persistent microchimeric T cell clones.

The V call is TRBV14, the J call TRBJ2-1; 8 bases are shared with TRBD2. The origin of this receptor is a woman aged 40 to 50 in good health. Sequenced input: blood. For the CDR3, the DNA is TGTGCCAGCAGCCCACGACTAGCGATTTACAATGAGCAGTTCTTC. It codes for CASSPRLAIYNEQFF. The variable domain in full, completed from reference TRBV14 and TRBJ2-1, reads EAGVTQFPSHSVIEKGQTVTLRCDPISGHDNLYWYRRVMGKEIKFLLHFVKESKQDESGMPNNRFLAERTGGTYSTLKVQPAELEDSGVYFCASSPRLAIYNEQFFGPGTRLTVL.